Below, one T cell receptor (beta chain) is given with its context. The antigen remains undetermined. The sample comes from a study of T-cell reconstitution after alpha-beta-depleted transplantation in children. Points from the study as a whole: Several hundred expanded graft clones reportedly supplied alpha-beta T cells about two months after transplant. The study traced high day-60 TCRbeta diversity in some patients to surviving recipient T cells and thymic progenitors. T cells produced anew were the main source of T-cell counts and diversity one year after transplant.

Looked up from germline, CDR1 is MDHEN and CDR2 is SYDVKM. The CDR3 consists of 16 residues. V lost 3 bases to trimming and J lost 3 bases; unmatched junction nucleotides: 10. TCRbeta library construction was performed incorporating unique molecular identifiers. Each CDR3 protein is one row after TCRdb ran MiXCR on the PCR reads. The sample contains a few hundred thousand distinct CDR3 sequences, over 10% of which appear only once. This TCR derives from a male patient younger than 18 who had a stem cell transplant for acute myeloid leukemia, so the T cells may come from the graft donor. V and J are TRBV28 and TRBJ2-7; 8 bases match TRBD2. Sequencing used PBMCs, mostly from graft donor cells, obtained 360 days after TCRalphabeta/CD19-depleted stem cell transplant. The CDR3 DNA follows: TGTGCCAGCAGTTTCAACGGGAGGGGGAATCACTACGAGCAGTACTTC. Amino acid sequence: CASSFNGRGNHYEQYF.